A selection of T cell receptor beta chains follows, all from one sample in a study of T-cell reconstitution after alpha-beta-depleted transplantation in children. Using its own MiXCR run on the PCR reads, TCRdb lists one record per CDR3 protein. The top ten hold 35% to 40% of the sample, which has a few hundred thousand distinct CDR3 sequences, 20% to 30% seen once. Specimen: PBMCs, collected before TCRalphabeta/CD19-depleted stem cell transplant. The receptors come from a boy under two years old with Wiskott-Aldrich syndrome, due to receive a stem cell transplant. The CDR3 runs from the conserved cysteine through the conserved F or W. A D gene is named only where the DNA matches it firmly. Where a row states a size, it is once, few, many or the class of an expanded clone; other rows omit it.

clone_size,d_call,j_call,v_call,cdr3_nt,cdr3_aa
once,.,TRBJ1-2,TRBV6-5,TGTGCCGTGGGCTACTATGGCTACACCTTC,CAVGYYGYTF
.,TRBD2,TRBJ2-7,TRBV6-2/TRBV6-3,TGTGCCAGCAGTTGGAGCGGGGTTCGCTACGAGCAGTACTTC,CASSWSGVRYEQYF
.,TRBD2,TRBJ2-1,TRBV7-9,TGTGCCAGCAGCATCGGGACTAGCGGGAGCAATGAGCAGTTCTTC,CASSIGTSGSNEQFF
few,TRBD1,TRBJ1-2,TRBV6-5,TGTGCCAGCAGTTTGGACAGGAGGGATGGCTACACCTTC,CASSLDRRDGYTF
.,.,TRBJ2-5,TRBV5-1,TGCGCCAGCAGCCTACCGACAGGAGGAGAGACCCAGTACTTC,CASSLPTGGETQYF
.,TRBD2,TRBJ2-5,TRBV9,TGTGCCAGCAGCCCTAGCGGAGTGGGCCAAGAGACCCAGTACTTC,CASSPSGVGQETQYF
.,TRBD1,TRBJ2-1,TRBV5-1,TGCGCCAGCAGCGGTAGCCGGGACAGGGACGTCTACAATGAGCAGTTCTTC,CASSGSRDRDVYNEQFF
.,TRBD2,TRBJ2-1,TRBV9,TGTGCCAGCAGCGTAGGGACTAGCGGGAGTTATGAGCAGTTCTTC,CASSVGTSGSYEQFF
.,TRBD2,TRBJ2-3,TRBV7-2,TGTGCCAGCAGCTTACGGACTAGCGGGATGCGGCCAGATACGCAGTATTTT,CASSLRTSGMRPDTQYF
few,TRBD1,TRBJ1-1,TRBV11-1,TGTGCCAGCAGCCCGATGACGGGCCGAGGGGGCTCTATCACTGAAGCTTTCTTT,CASSPMTGRGGSITEAFF
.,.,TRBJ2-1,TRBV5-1,TGCGCCAGCCAACCCGACCAATATAGCAATGAGCAGTTCTTC,CASQPDQYSNEQFF
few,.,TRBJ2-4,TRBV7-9,TGTGCCAGCAGCTCGACTTTGAGGGGAATTCAGTACTTC,CASSSTLRGIQYF
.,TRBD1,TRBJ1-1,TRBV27,TGTGCCAGCAGTCCCATCGACAGGGCAAACACTGAAGCTTTCTTT,CASSPIDRANTEAFF
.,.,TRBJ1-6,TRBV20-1,TGCAGTGCTAAAGGCGGAAAGAATTCACCCCTCCACTTT,CSAKGGKNSPLHF
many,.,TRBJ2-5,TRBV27,TGTGCCAGCAGGCACCAAGAGACCCAGTACTTC,CASRHQETQYF
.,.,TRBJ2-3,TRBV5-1,TGCGCCAGCAGCCGCGGGGTAGCGGTGAGCACAGATACGCAGTATTTT,CASSRGVAVSTDTQYF
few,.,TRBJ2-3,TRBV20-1,TGCAGTGCTAGAGTGGAAGGGGGGACAGATACGCAGTATTTT,CSARVEGGTDTQYF
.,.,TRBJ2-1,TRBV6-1,TGTGCCAGCAGTGATTACAGGGAGGCCGAGCAGTTCTTC,CASSDYREAEQFF
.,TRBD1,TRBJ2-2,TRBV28,TGTGCCAGCTCCGGGACAGGGTTGTCCGGGGAGCTGTTTTTT,CASSGTGLSGELFF
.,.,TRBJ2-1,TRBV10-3,TGTGCCATCAGTCAGCAGAATGAGCAGTTCTTC,CAISQQNEQFF
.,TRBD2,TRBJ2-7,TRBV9,TGTGCCAGCAGCGTGACTAGCGGGAGTAACGAGCAGTACTTC,CASSVTSGSNEQYF
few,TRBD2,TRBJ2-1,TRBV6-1,TGTGCCAGCAGTCCCGGGACTAGCGGGACTTACAATGAGCAGTTCTTC,CASSPGTSGTYNEQFF
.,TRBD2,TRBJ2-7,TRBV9,TGTGCCAGCAGCGTTGGTAGCGGGAGCATGTACGAGCAGTACTTC,CASSVGSGSMYEQYF
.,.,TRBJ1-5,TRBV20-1,TGCAGTGCTAGAGACTCCCCGGGACGGCCAAATCAGCCCCAGCATTTT,CSARDSPGRPNQPQHF
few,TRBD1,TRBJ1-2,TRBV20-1,TGCAGTGCTAGAGATCCACTGGGACAGGGAGGGCACTATGGCTACACCTTC,CSARDPLGQGGHYGYTF
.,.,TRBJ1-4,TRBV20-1,TGCAGTGCTAAACCGGGGTGGCAGGGGACTGAAAAACTGTTTTTT,CSAKPGWQGTEKLFF
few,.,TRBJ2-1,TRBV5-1,TGCGCCAGCAGCTTGGACAGACCCGGGGGGCAGTTCTTC,CASSLDRPGGQFF
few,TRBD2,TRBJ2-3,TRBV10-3,TGTGCCATCACGCCGAGCGGGAGCCCAGATACGCAGTATTTT,CAITPSGSPDTQYF
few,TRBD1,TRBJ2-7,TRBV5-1,TGCGCCAGCAGCTTGACAGGGGGACCCTCCTACGAGCAGTACTTC,CASSLTGGPSYEQYF
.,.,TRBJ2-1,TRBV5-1,TGCGCCAGCAGTCCGATAGCGTCCCATGAGCAGTTCTTC,CASSPIASHEQFF
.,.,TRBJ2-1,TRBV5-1,TGCGCCAGCAGCTCATTTGAGCGGGTCTACTCCTACAATGAGCAGTTCTTC,CASSSFERVYSYNEQFF
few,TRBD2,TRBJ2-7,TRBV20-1,TGCAGTGCTAGGGGATATAGCGGGAGGATCCGCGAGCAGTACTTC,CSARGYSGRIREQYF
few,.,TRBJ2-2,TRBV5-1,TGCGCCACCGCTGAGGCGGAAAACACCGGGGAGCTGTTTTTT,CATAEAENTGELFF
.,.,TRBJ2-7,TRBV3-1,TGTGCCAGCAGCCATACGCCGGGACCAACCTACTACGAGCAGTACTTC,CASSHTPGPTYYEQYF
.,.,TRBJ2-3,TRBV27,TGTGCCAGCAGTTTGGTAGCGGCAAGGTTGGGGGATACGCAGTATTTT,CASSLVAARLGDTQYF
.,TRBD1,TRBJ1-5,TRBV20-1,TGCAGTGTTGCACAGGGGGCCAATCAGCCCCAGCATTTT,CSVAQGANQPQHF
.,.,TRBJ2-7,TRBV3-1,TGTGCCAGCAGCCAAGGGGCGAGGGGCGAGCAGTACTTC,CASSQGARGEQYF
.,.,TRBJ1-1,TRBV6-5,TGTGCCAGCAGTTACCCCAGGGGAGGCAGCACTGAAGCTTTCTTT,CASSYPRGGSTEAFF
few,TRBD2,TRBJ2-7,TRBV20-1,TGCAGTGCTAGGCGTCTGCGGACTAGCGGGAGAGATGAGCAGTACTTC,CSARRLRTSGRDEQYF
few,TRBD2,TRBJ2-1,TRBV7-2,TGTGCCAGCAGCTTAGTCGGGACTAGTGAGCAGTTCTTC,CASSLVGTSEQFF
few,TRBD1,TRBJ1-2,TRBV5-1,TGCGCCAGCAGCCCACCCGGGACAGGGGCCTTTTATGGCTACACCTTC,CASSPPGTGAFYGYTF
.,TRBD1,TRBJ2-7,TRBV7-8,TGTGCCAGCAGCCCACGGACAGGGGGGTCCGAGCAGTACTTC,CASSPRTGGSEQYF